These T cell receptor beta chains were read from a single sample in a study of OX40 agonist ivuxolimab in advanced cancers. The table came from immunoSEQ multiplex PCR; TCRdb's copy has only in-frame clones and leaves some out. The table lists tens of thousands of clones, 84% of them singletons, with roughly 2% in the top ten. Sequences were derived from CD4+ or CD8+ T cells sorted from blood, sampled in a trial of the OX40 agonist ivuxolimab. The receptors come from an adult with an advanced solid tumor such as melanoma, head and neck, liver or kidney cancer. The CDR3 runs from the conserved cysteine through the conserved F or W. The D gene is left open where the match is weak. Expanded clones get a size class; other rows say once, few or many, or leave the size out.

J: TRBJ2-7
V: TRBV27
size: -
D: -
DNA: TGTGCCAGCAGTTCCGGACTATCCTACGAGCAGTACTTC
CDR3: CASSSGLSYEQYF

J: TRBJ2-1
V: TRBV4-1
size: few
D: -
DNA: TGCGCCAGCAGCCAAGAGCCTCAGGGAATCTACAATGAGCAGTTCTTC
CDR3: CASSQEPQGIYNEQFF

J: TRBJ1-1
V: TRBV5-1
size: -
D: -
DNA: TGCGCCAGCAGCTTCCAGGGCGACACTGAAGCTTTCTTT
CDR3: CASSFQGDTEAFF

J: TRBJ1-5
V: TRBV2
size: few
D: -
DNA: TGTGCCAGCAGTGAAAGTTTAGGGTATCCTCAGCCCCAGCATTTT
CDR3: CASSESLGYPQPQHF

J: TRBJ2-1
V: TRBV5-4
size: -
D: TRBD2
DNA: TGTGCCAGCAGGCCGGGACTAGCGGACCACAATGAGCAGTTCTTC
CDR3: CASRPGLADHNEQFF

J: TRBJ2-2
V: TRBV11-2
size: -
D: TRBD1
DNA: TGTGCCACCCGACAGGGACCGAACACCGGGGAGCTGTTTTTT
CDR3: CATRQGPNTGELFF

J: TRBJ2-1
V: TRBV12-2
size: -
D: -
DNA: TGTGCAAGTCGCTTAACTGAGGGCGTCTCCTACAATGAGCAGTTCTTC
CDR3: CASRLTEGVSYNEQFF

J: TRBJ2-5
V: TRBV5-6
size: -
D: TRBD1
DNA: TGTGCCAGCAGCTGGACCCGGGACAGGGTTGATGAGACCCAGTACTTC
CDR3: CASSWTRDRVDETQYF

J: TRBJ1-5
V: TRBV11-2
size: -
D: -
DNA: TGTGCCAGCAGCTTAGACTCAGGGGATCCCCAGCATTTT
CDR3: CASSLDSGDPQHF

J: TRBJ2-7
V: TRBV27
size: -
D: TRBD1
DNA: TGTGCCAGCAGTCAACAGGGGGTCCTGGTCTACGAGCAGTACTTC
CDR3: CASSQQGVLVYEQYF

J: TRBJ1-2
V: TRBV6-6
size: -
D: -
DNA: TGTGCCAGCAGTTACTCAGGAAACTATGGCTACACCTTC
CDR3: CASSYSGNYGYTF

J: TRBJ2-5
V: TRBV19
size: -
D: -
DNA: TGTGCCAGTAGTATGGAAGAGACCCAGTACTTC
CDR3: CASSMEETQYF

J: TRBJ2-1
V: TRBV9
size: -
D: TRBD2
DNA: TGTGCCAGCACCCCATGGGGTAGCGGGAGTTATGAGCAGTTCTTC
CDR3: CASTPWGSGSYEQFF

J: TRBJ1-4
V: TRBV28
size: -
D: TRBD1
DNA: TGTGCCAGCAGTCTAAGGGGGCGTAGTAATGAAAAACTGTTTTTT
CDR3: CASSLRGRSNEKLFF

J: TRBJ2-1
V: TRBV4-1
size: -
D: TRBD2
DNA: TGCGCCAGCAGCCAAGATCGGGGACTAGAGAATGAGCAGTTCTTC
CDR3: CASSQDRGLENEQFF

J: TRBJ2-1
V: TRBV18
size: -
D: -
DNA: TGTGCCAGCTCACGCACCCTTCAGGATGAGCAGTTCTTC
CDR3: CASSRTLQDEQFF

J: TRBJ2-7
V: TRBV21-1
size: once
D: -
DNA: TGTGCCAGCAACTTCACAGGGTTTGGGACCTACGAGCAGTACTTC
CDR3: CASNFTGFGTYEQYF

J: TRBJ2-1
V: TRBV2
size: -
D: -
DNA: TGTGCCAGCAGATTTGAGAATGAGCAGTTCTTC
CDR3: CASRFENEQFF

J: TRBJ1-1
V: TRBV5-1
size: -
D: TRBD1
DNA: TGCGCCAGCAGCTTATCAGGGGGGAACACTGAAGCTTTCTTT
CDR3: CASSLSGGNTEAFF

J: TRBJ2-5
V: TRBV5-1
size: -
D: -
DNA: TGCGCCAGCAGCCCTTCCGGCGGGGCGAGAGAGACCCAGTACTTC
CDR3: CASSPSGGARETQYF

J: TRBJ2-7
V: TRBV28
size: once
D: TRBD2
DNA: TGTGCCAGCAGTTTAAGACTAGCGGGGTTCTCCTACGAGCAGTACTTC
CDR3: CASSLRLAGFSYEQYF

J: TRBJ2-3
V: TRBV15
size: -
D: -
DNA: TGTGCCACCAGCAGACAGGGTTCAGATACGCAGTATTTT
CDR3: CATSRQGSDTQYF

J: TRBJ2-2
V: TRBV7-8
size: once
D: -
DNA: TGTGCCAGCAGCTTAGGACAGGACCCGGCTCTGAACACCGGGGAGCTGTTTTTT
CDR3: CASSLGQDPALNTGELFF

J: TRBJ2-5
V: TRBV7-8
size: -
D: -
DNA: TGTGCCAGCAGCTTCCGAGAGTCCAAGACCCAGTACTTC
CDR3: CASSFRESKTQYF

J: TRBJ1-1
V: TRBV6-1
size: -
D: TRBD1
DNA: TGTGCCAGCAGTGACTACAGGGGTTTGAGCACTGAAGCTTTCTTT
CDR3: CASSDYRGLSTEAFF

J: TRBJ2-3
V: TRBV4-1
size: once
D: -
DNA: TGCGCCAGCAGCATATCAGGGCTCCCCACAGATACGCAGTATTTT
CDR3: CASSISGLPTDTQYF

J: TRBJ2-3
V: TRBV4-1
size: -
D: TRBD2
DNA: TGCGCCAGCAGCCAAACCCCCAGCGGGGGCACAGATACGCAGTATTTT
CDR3: CASSQTPSGGTDTQYF

J: TRBJ2-5
V: TRBV5-4
size: -
D: TRBD1
DNA: TGTGCCAGCAGCTTGAAAAAAAGGACAGGGGGGTCGGAGACCCAGTACTTC
CDR3: CASSLKKRTGGSETQYF

J: TRBJ2-3
V: TRBV4-2
size: -
D: TRBD2
DNA: TGTGCCAGCAGCGCTAGGGCGGCTAGCGGGAGGTGGGCAGATACGCAGTATTTT
CDR3: CASSARAASGRWADTQYF

J: TRBJ2-7
V: TRBV4-2
size: -
D: TRBD1
DNA: TGTGCCAGCAGCCTCAGACAGGGCTACGAGCAGTACTTC
CDR3: CASSLRQGYEQYF

J: TRBJ1-1
V: TRBV19
size: -
D: TRBD1
DNA: TGTGCCAGTAGTATGCACACCGGGACAGGGGACTTTAGGACTGAAGCTTTCTTT
CDR3: CASSMHTGTGDFRTEAFF

J: TRBJ2-6
V: TRBV19
size: -
D: -
DNA: TGTGCCAGTAGTGCTACCTGGACTGGGGCCAACGTCCTGACTTTC
CDR3: CASSATWTGANVLTF

J: TRBJ2-3
V: TRBV5-1
size: -
D: -
DNA: TGCGCCAGCAGCTCTAGCGGCACAGATACGCAGTATTTT
CDR3: CASSSSGTDTQYF

J: TRBJ2-5
V: TRBV4-1
size: -
D: TRBD1
DNA: TGCGCCAGCAGCCAACGTCCGGGACAGAGAGGGACCCAGTACTTC
CDR3: CASSQRPGQRGTQYF

J: TRBJ1-2
V: TRBV15
size: -
D: -
DNA: TGTGCCACCAGCCAGGGACGAACCTATGGCTACACCTTC
CDR3: CATSQGRTYGYTF

J: TRBJ1-5
V: TRBV19
size: -
D: -
DNA: TGTGCCAGTAGATACAGGGCAAATCAGCCCCAGCATTTT
CDR3: CASRYRANQPQHF

J: TRBJ1-2
V: TRBV10-3
size: -
D: TRBD1
DNA: TGTGCCATCAGTCCGACAGGACAGGGGATCTATGGCTACACCTTC
CDR3: CAISPTGQGIYGYTF

J: TRBJ1-2
V: TRBV5-5
size: -
D: -
DNA: TGTGCCAGCAGCTTGGCCCCGAGGGACTATGGCTACACCTTC
CDR3: CASSLAPRDYGYTF

J: TRBJ2-1
V: TRBV9
size: once
D: -
DNA: TGTGCCAGCAGTGCACCCCAGGGGAGTACGTTCTTC
CDR3: CASSAPQGSTFF

J: TRBJ2-1
V: TRBV5-6
size: -
D: -
DNA: TGTGCCAGCAGCTACGGACAGAATGAGCAGTTCTTC
CDR3: CASSYGQNEQFF

J: TRBJ2-5
V: TRBV18
size: -
D: TRBD1
DNA: TGTGCCAGCTCACCACCGGTGACAGGGGGGGAGACCCAGTACTTC
CDR3: CASSPPVTGGETQYF

J: TRBJ1-1
V: TRBV27
size: -
D: -
DNA: TGTGCCAGCAGTTCAGCAGAGACATGGAACACTGAAGCTTTCTTT
CDR3: CASSSAETWNTEAFF

J: TRBJ2-1
V: TRBV6-6
size: -
D: -
DNA: TGTGCCAGCAGGAAGATCGGACAAAACAACTACAATGAGCAGTTCTTC
CDR3: CASRKIGQNNYNEQFF